These 22 T cell receptor beta chains were all obtained from the same sample, sequenced in a study of blood T cell repertoires in COVID-19. Repertoires were generated with immunoSEQ multiplex PCR, while TCRdb's copy carries only in-frame clones and drops some. In the table there are about half a million clones, around 85% of which are singletons. Source material: peripheral blood. These TCRs come from a human donor in a cohort sampled during active COVID-19.

The rearrangement uses TRBV5-1 and TRBJ1-2; 10 bases fit TRBD1. The CDR3 is 13 amino acids. Looked up from germline, CDR1 is SGHRS and CDR2 is YFSETQ. Germline trimming cut 3 bases from V and 9 bases from J; bases unmatched to any gene: 5. CDR3 protein: CASSWDRGYSYTF. The CDR3 coding sequence is TGCGCCAGCAGCTGGGACAGGGGATACAGCTACACCTTC.

This clone was seen a handful of times. This sequence joins TRBV6-1 and TRBJ1-6; no reliable D call. CDR3 length: 15 residues. Deletions cut 2 bases from V and 13 bases from J, with 18 bases between. Germline CDR1 reads MNHNS; CDR2 reads SASEGT. In DNA, the CDR3 is TGTGCCAGCAGTGAAAGGGAGTTAAGTCAATCGCCCCTCCACTTT. Its protein product is CASSERELSQSPLHF.

CDR3 amino acids: CASSPDSFMYEQYF. In DNA form, the CDR3 reads TGTGCCAGTAGCCCGGACAGCTTTATGTACGAGCAGTACTTC. The chain employs TRBV19 and TRBJ2-7, with D possibly matching TRBD1 (6 bases). CDR1 and CDR2 from the germline V gene are LNHDA and SQIVND (reference sequence). This CDR3 is 14 amino acids long. V was trimmed by 6 bases and J by 4 bases, leaving 16 bases between them.

This chain connects TRBV3-1 (or the pseudogene TRBV3-2) to TRBJ2-1, with 9 nucleotides matching TRBD2. Germline V gene data show CDR1 as LGHDT and CDR2 as YNNKEL (reference sequence). V shed 1 base, J shed 7 bases, and the junction held 5 bases outside the gene matches. The CDR3 spans 15 residues. The CDR3 coding sequence is TGTGCCAGCAGCCAAGGAGCTCTAGCGGGGAATGAGCAGTTCTTC. Translating it yields CASSQGALAGNEQFF.

The V call is TRBV12-3 or TRBV12-4, the J call TRBJ1-2; perhaps TRBD1 as D (5 bases). V was clipped by 3 bases and J by 8 bases, with 13 bases between them. CDR3 size: 13 residues. DNA for the CDR3: TGTGCCAGCAGTTTGGGGCCGATTCTGGGCTACACCTTC. Its translation: CASSLGPILGYTF.

The gene calls are TRBV5-1 and TRBJ2-3; D possibly corresponds to TRBD2 (6 bases). CDR3 length: 17 residues. Trimming removed 4 bases from V and 0 bases from J, with 18 bases in between. Germline V gene sequence: CDR1 SGHRS, CDR2 YFSETQ. Written as DNA, the CDR3 is TGCGCCAGCAGCCGGGACCCTTCTAGCGCCAGCACAGATACGCAGTATTTT. It is translated as CASSRDPSSASTDTQYF.

This clone was seen a few times. This CDR3 is also generated by other DNA sequences in the sample. The gene calls are TRBV28 and TRBJ2-7, with D perhaps matching TRBD1 (6 bases). Deletions cut 6 bases from V and 4 bases from J, with 16 bases between. Germline values: CDR1 MDHEN, CDR2 SYDVKM. The CDR3 is 14 amino acids. The CDR3: CASSTPGTPYEQYF. In nucleotides, the CDR3 is TGTGCCAGCAGCACCCCGGGGACACCGTACGAGCAGTACTTC.

The V call is TRBV28, the J call TRBJ1-1; D not certain. The germline CDR1 and CDR2 sequences are MDHEN and SYDVKM. The CDR3 sequence is 13 residues long. Trimming shortened V by 1 base and J by 10 bases, and 13 bases separated the two germline ends. The CDR3 region has the DNA TGTGCCAGCAGTTTATCCCAGGCCGGTGGAGCTTTCTTT. Residues: CASSLSQAGGAFF.

J is TRBJ2-1 and V is TRBV2; 7 nucleotides agree with TRBD1. Germline V gives CDR1 SNHLY, CDR2 FYNNEI. Germline trimming cut 8 bases from V and 5 bases from J; bases unmatched to any gene: 12. The CDR3 loop spans 15 amino acids. CDR3 amino acids: CASVRQGLGDNEQFF. In nucleotides, the CDR3 is TGTGCCAGCGTGCGACAGGGATTAGGGGACAATGAGCAGTTCTTC.

The rearrangement uses TRBV21-1 and TRBJ1-1. TRBV21-1 is annotated as a pseudogene. The CDR3 runs 11 residues. The CDR3 spells CASSTLTEAFF. The CDR3, as DNA: TGTGCCAGCAGCACCCTCACTGAAGCTTTCTTT.

Here the CDR3 reads CASSLSSASSYNSPLHF. In nucleotides, the CDR3 is TGTGCCAGCAGCTTGAGCTCCGCGAGCTCCTATAATTCACCCCTCCACTTT. V and J are TRBV5-8 and TRBJ1-6; D call uncertain. This CDR3 region has 17 residues. V lost 1 base, J lost 0 bases, and 11 bases lay in between. CDR1 and CDR2 from the germline V gene are SGHTS and YDEGEE.

The V and J genes are TRBV30 and TRBJ2-5; the D gene is possibly TRBD1 (5 bases). V was cut by 1 base and J by 1 base, with 13 bases left in between. This CDR3 comprises 15 residues. In germline, CDR1 is GTSNPN, CDR2 SVGIG (reference sequence). CDR3 region: CAWSGPQGGQETQYF. The CDR3 DNA sequence: TGTGCCTGGAGTGGACCTCAGGGTGGCCAAGAGACCCAGTACTTC.

The rearrangement joins TRBV19 to TRBJ1-1; tentative D call: TRBD1 (6 bases). CDR1 and CDR2 from the germline V gene are LNHDA and SQIVND (reference sequence). V shed 3 bases and J shed 2 bases, with 16 bases lying between them. The CDR3 loop spans 16 amino acids. The chain's CDR3 is CASSILVGARNTEAFF. The DNA for the CDR3 is TGTGCCAGTAGTATCCTCGTGGGGGCACGAAACACTGAAGCTTTCTTT. Complete variable domain (other parts from reference TRBV19 and TRBJ1-1): DGGITQSPKYLFRKEGQNVTLSCEQNLNHDAMYWYRQDPGQGLRLIYYSQIVNDFQKGDIAEGYSVSREKKESFPLTVTSAQKNPTAFYLCASSILVGARNTEAFFGQGTRLTVV.

V gene TRBV10-1 combines with J gene TRBJ2-1, with a weak D call TRBD2 (7 bases). The V and J ends lost 2 bases and 5 bases respectively, with 19 bases between them. The length of the CDR3 is 17 residues. Germline values: CDR1 WNHNN, CDR2 SYGVQD (reference sequence). The CDR3 loop reads CASSEIPAGAANNEQFF. As DNA, the CDR3 is TGCGCCAGCAGTGAGATACCCGCGGGGGCAGCTAACAATGAGCAGTTCTTC.

The chain recombines TRBV11-1 with TRBJ2-7; 9 positions match TRBD1. This CDR3 is 16 amino acids long. CDR1 is SGHAT, CDR2 FQDESV, per germline (reference sequence). J lost 3 bases, V lost 2 bases, and 8 bases had no gene match. CDR3 residues: CASSLYSSGQGYEQYF. CDR3 DNA: TGTGCCAGCAGCTTATACTCGTCGGGACAGGGCTACGAGCAGTACTTC.

This clone was recorded once. V and J are TRBV19 and TRBJ2-7, with 11 bases matching TRBD2. Germline trimming cut 5 bases from V and 7 bases from J; bases unmatched to any gene: 13. Germline V gene sequence: CDR1 LNHDA, CDR2 SQIVND (reference sequence). The CDR3 totals 16 residues. The CDR3 DNA reads as TGTGCCAGTAGTTCCAGACTAGCGGGGCAGGCGGGGGAGCAGTACTTC. It encodes CASSSRLAGQAGEQYF.

V gene TRBV19 combines with J gene TRBJ2-3, with 13 bases aligning to TRBD2. CDR1 and CDR2 from the germline V gene are LNHDA and SQIVND (reference sequence). The ends lost 5 bases at V and 3 bases at J; junction bases unmatched: 5. The CDR3 contains 16 residues. CDR3 DNA sequence: TGTGCCAGTAGTCCTCGGACTAGCGGGAGTACAGATACGCAGTATTTT. Protein product: CASSPRTSGSTDTQYF.

The rearrangement links TRBV28 to TRBJ2-1; maybe TRBD1 (6 bases). The CDR3 has 14 amino acids. Germline V gene sequence: CDR1 MDHEN, CDR2 SYDVKM. Trimming took off 8 bases at V and 5 bases at J, with 16 bases between the two ends. The CDR3 here is CASGEGQGNNEQFF. Written as DNA, the CDR3 is TGTGCCAGCGGCGAGGGGCAGGGGAACAATGAGCAGTTCTTC. Full variable domain (rest looked up from reference TRBV28 and TRBJ2-1): DVKVTQSSRYLVKRTGEKVFLECVQDMDHENMFWYRQDPGLGLRLIYFSYDVKMKEKGDIPEGYSVSREKKERFSLILESASTNQTSMYLCASGEGQGNNEQFFGPGTRLTVL.

The V call is TRBV7-9, the J call TRBJ2-1, with 16 bases that match TRBD2. J was trimmed by 7 bases and V by 5 bases; bases with no gene match: 8. This CDR3 has 17 residues. Germline V gives CDR1 SEHNR, CDR2 FQNEAQ (reference sequence). The CDR3: CASSPPGTSGRGNEQFF. The CDR3 DNA reads TGTGCCAGCAGCCCCCCCGGGACTAGCGGGAGGGGTAATGAGCAGTTCTTC.

This chain uses TRBV6-2 or TRBV6-3 with TRBJ2-6, with D perhaps TRBD1 (5 bases). Per the germline V gene, CDR1 is MNHEY and CDR2 is SVGEGT. The CDR3 runs to 16 residues. V was pared by 2 bases and J by 3 bases, with 11 bases between. CDR3 sequence reads: CASSYATAYGANVLTF. The CDR3 DNA reads as TGTGCCAGCAGTTACGCGACAGCTTATGGGGCCAACGTCCTGACTTTC.

The chain combines TRBV9 with TRBJ2-7; 9 bases line up with TRBD1. The CDR3 runs to 16 residues. Germline assignment: CDR1 SGDLS and CDR2 YYNGEE. Losses at the gene ends were 4 bases for V and 5 bases for J; bases not matched to a gene: 13. The CDR3 is CASSPTSDRGWNEQYF. CDR3 DNA sequence: TGTGCCAGCAGCCCTACTTCGGACAGGGGATGGAACGAGCAGTACTTC.

This chain uses TRBV30 with TRBJ1-2; 7 bases are a match to TRBD1. The germline V gene encodes CDR1 GTSNPN and CDR2 SVGIG (reference sequence). V lost 8 bases to trimming and J lost 5 bases; unmatched junction nucleotides: 11. This CDR3 has 13 amino acids. The CDR3 DNA is TGTGCCCACCCCGCGGGACAGACTTATGGCTACACCTTC. The encoded protein is CAHPAGQTYGYTF. Based on the CDR3 plus reference TRBV30 and TRBJ1-2, the full variable domain is SQTIHQWPATLVQPVGSPLSLECTVEGTSNPNLYWYRQAAGRGLQLLFYSVGIGQISSEVPQNLSASRPQDRQFILSSKKLLLSDSGFYLCAHPAGQTYGYTFGSGTRLTVV.